The source of this T cell receptor (beta chain) is a study of human T cells and chemical hapten exposure. Study overall: Across samples, TCR yields varied, mostly owing to small differences in pooled library volumes. Whole-study results and caveats: Sensitization with DPC brought no change to TCRs above 1 in 1000 in frequency.

Time point of the sample: healthy volunteer bleed at 2 weeks. Whole blood, unfractionated, served as the material for total RNA extraction. This clonotype was seen ten or more times. Antigen specificity is unknown. Within the library, unique molecular identifiers were attached to each individual cDNA molecule. Per the authors' pipeline: There were a median of around 97,000 TCRs per sample, with a range from about 20,000 to 700,000. TCRdb independently ran MiXCR on the RACE reads; one entry per CDR3 protein. The V and J calls, along with clone size, are taken from TCRdb and not from the paper's own processing. The sample lists 130,000 or so distinct CDR3 sequences, around 8.3% occurring once. The receptor's source is a male donor in good health. Some clones in this sample may be carry-over from other donors' samples. Sequenced: whole blood.

Here the CDR3 reads CASSLEASGGKTQYF. The DNA for the CDR3 is TGTGCCAGCAGTTTAGAGGCTAGCGGGGGAAAGACCCAGTACTTC. V usage is TRBV12-3 or TRBV12-4 and J usage is TRBJ2-5; 10 nucleotides match TRBD2. This CDR3 contains 15 residues. The V gene end was trimmed by 1 base and the J gene end by 6 bases; junction bases not matched to a gene: 5.